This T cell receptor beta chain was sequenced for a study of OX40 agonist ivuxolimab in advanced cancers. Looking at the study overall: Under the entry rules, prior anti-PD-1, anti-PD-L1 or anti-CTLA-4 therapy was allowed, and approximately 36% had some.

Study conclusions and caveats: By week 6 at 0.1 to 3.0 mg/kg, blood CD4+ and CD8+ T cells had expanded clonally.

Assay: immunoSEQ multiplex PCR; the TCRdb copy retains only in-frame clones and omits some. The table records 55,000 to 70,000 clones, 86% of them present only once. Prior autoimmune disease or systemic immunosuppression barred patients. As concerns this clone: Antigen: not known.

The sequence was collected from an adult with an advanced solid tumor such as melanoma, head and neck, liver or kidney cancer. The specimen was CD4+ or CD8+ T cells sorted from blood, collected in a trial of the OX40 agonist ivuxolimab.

The CDR3 loop is CASSRHTGTQQQGTNEKLFF. The CDR3 bases are TGTGCCAGCAGTCGTCATACCGGGACCCAACAACAGGGGACTAATGAAAAACTGTTTTTT. This chain connects TRBV27 to TRBJ1-4; the match to TRBD1 covers 7 bases. This CDR3 is built from 20 residues. Germline V gene data show CDR1 as MNHEY and CDR2 as SMNVEV (reference sequence). Losses at the gene ends were 5 bases for V and 2 bases for J; bases not matched to a gene: 20.